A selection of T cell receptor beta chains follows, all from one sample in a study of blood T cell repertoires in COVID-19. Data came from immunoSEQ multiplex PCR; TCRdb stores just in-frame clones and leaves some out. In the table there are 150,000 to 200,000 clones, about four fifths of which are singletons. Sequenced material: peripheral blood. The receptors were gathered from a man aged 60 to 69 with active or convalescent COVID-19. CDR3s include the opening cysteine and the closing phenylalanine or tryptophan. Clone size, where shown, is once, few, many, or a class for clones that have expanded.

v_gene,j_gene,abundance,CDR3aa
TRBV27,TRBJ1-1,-,CASSPGGVYTEAFF
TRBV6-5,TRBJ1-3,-,CASSHPGIGNTIYF
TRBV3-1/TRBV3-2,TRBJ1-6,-,CASSQGQTNSPLHF
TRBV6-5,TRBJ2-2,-,CASMSSGGELFF
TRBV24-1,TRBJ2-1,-,CATSDSGTSRIEQFF
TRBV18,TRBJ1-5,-,CASSQQQGADQPQHF
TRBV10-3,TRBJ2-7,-,CAISGGTVSYEQYF
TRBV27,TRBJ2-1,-,CASRFSGRVDEQFF
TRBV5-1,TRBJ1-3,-,CASSSGTGDTIYF
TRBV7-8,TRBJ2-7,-,CASSLAGAWSGVAYEQYF
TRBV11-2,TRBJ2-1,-,CASSLVGQDYNEQFF
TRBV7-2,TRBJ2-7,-,CASSLARGLAGVDEQYF
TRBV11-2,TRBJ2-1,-,CASSLVLADYNEQFF
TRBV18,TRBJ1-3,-,CASSPGSGGPGNTIYF
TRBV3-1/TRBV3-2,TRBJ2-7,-,CASSQRTSGSYEQYF
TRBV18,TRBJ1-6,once,CASSPNDRANSPLHF
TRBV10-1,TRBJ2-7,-,CASSQGQGHEQYF
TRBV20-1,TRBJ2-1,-,CSASTSGVGEQFF
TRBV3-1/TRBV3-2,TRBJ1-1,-,CASSQGGRIGTEAFF
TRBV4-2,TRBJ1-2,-,CASSQESGYGYTF
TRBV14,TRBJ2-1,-,CASSQGRGEQFF
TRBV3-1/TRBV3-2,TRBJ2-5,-,CASSQMALTRETQYF
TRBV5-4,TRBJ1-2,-,CASSSDLGRDYGYTF
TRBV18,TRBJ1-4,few,CASSPRGKDGEKLFF
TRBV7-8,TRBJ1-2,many,CASSLGTGSTNYGYTF
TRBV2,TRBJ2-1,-,CASSESVWTANNEQFF
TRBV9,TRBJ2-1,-,CASTGILSYNEQFF